The 30 T cell receptor beta chains below were found in one sample sequenced in a study of CD8 T cells in ankylosing spondylitis. TCRdb recomputed calls from the 5' RACE reads with MiXCR, one row per CDR3 protein. The table shows just under 550,000 distinct CDR3 sequences, with about 13% occurring only once. General study results and limits: A TCR beta motif of under ten highly homologous variants seemed to mark ankylosing spondylitis blood.

No cognate antigen is known for these TCRs. The sample taken for sequencing was blood, either unsorted or a sorted T cell fraction (not recorded which). The receptors stem from a male donor with ankylosing spondylitis.

The chain is built from TRBV5-6 and TRBJ1-4; TRBD1 matches 7 bases. This CDR3 is 16 amino acids long. Germline V gives CDR1 SGHDT, CDR2 YYEEEE. The ends lost 4 bases at V and 5 bases at J; junction bases unmatched: 11. Written as DNA, the CDR3 is TGTGCCAGCAGCGCGGCCGGGACAGCTAAAAATGAAAAACTGTTTTTT. Amino acid sequence: CASSAAGTAKNEKLFF.

Ten or more counts support this clonotype. CDR3 bases: TGCAGTGCTAGGAAACCCGAGAGTGTGCAGTACTTC. Its protein product is CSARKPESVQYF. The chain couples TRBV20-1 to TRBJ2-7; D gene unclear. Germline V CDR1 and CDR2: DFQATT, SNEGSKA (reference sequence). CDR3 length: 12 amino acids. V lost 3 bases and J lost 9, with 15 bases in between.

This chain uses TRBV24-1 with TRBJ1-2, with TRBD1 identical over 7 bases. This CDR3 has 13 amino acids. Looked up from germline, CDR1 is KGHDR and CDR2 is SFDVKD. J lost 6 bases, V lost 10 bases, and 10 bases had no gene match. In DNA, the CDR3 is TGTGCCACTGGGACAGAGTCCAATCATGGCTACACCTTC. Its protein is CATGTESNHGYTF.

This clonotype was seen only a few times. V gene TRBV3-1 combines with J gene TRBJ2-5; 8 bases are a match to TRBD1. This CDR3 has 15 residues. Germline V CDR1 and CDR2: LGHDT, YNNKEL (reference sequence). The trim removed 3 bases at V and 5 bases at J, leaving 8 bases unmatched. The CDR3 is CASSHRGQVQETQYF. As DNA, the CDR3 is TGTGCCAGCAGCCACAGGGGACAGGTTCAGGAGACCCAGTACTTC.

This clonotype appeared a few times. V usage is TRBV12-3 or TRBV12-4 and J usage is TRBJ2-1; 11 bases align to TRBD1. This CDR3 has 14 amino acids. V lost 10 bases to trimming and J lost 5 bases; unmatched junction nucleotides: 7. The CDR3 DNA reads TGTGCCACAGAGGACAGGGGGCTGGACAATGAGCAGTTCTTC. It translates to CATEDRGLDNEQFF.

In its sample, this clonotype was seen a few times. The CDR3 region is CATSDPRGREYNEQFF. The CDR3 DNA is TGTGCCACCAGTGATCCCCGGGGCAGGGAGTACAATGAGCAGTTCTTC. The V and J genes are TRBV24-1 and TRBJ2-1, with D perhaps matching TRBD1 or TRBD2 (5 bases each). The CDR3 covers 16 residues. The V gene's germline CDR1 is KGHDR and CDR2 SFDVKD. V was clipped by 3 bases and J by 4 bases, with 15 bases between them.

This clonotype has just a few counts. The chain joins TRBV20-1 to TRBJ2-7; 7 positions match TRBD2. With V trimmed by 3 bases and J by 2 bases, 4 bases remained unmatched. This CDR3 comprises 13 residues. The germline CDR1 and CDR2 sequences are DFQATT and SNEGSKA (reference sequence). The CDR3 nucleotides are TGCAGTGCTAGGGGGGAGGGCCCCTACGAGCAGTACGTC. Translation: CSARGEGPYEQYV.

This clonotype occurred a few times. This rearrangement joins TRBV3-1 to TRBJ1-2; a possible D gene is TRBD1 (6 bases). Germline CDR1 is LGHDT and CDR2 is YNNKEL (reference sequence). CDR3 length equals 19 residues. Trimming removed 4 bases at V and 2 bases at J, with 26 bases between. The CDR3 region is CASSPLGQQGVSKNYGYTF. Written as DNA, the CDR3 is TGTGCCAGCAGCCCCCTAGGGCAACAGGGTGTCTCCAAAAACTATGGCTACACCTTC. Full variable domain (missing parts from reference TRBV3-1 and TRBJ1-2): DTAVSQTPKYLVTQMGNDKSIKCEQNLGHDTMYWYKQDSKKFLKIMFSYNNKELIINETVPNRFSPKSPDKAHLNLHINSLELGDSAVYFCASSPLGQQGVSKNYGYTFGSGTRLTVV.

This clonotype was detected only a few times. The chain employs TRBV20-1 and TRBJ2-5; D assignment may be TRBD1 or TRBD2 (5 bases each). The CDR3 consists of 14 residues. V was shortened by 0 bases and J by 2 bases, with 10 bases between the two germline ends. The germline CDR1 and CDR2 sequences are DFQATT and SNEGSKA (reference sequence). CDR3 sequence (DNA): TGCAGTGCTAGAGATGGGACCATTCAAGAGACCCAGTACTTC. It encodes CSARDGTIQETQYF.

There are many counts of this clonotype. J is TRBJ2-3 and V is TRBV5-1, with unresolved D. This CDR3 has 15 residues. Trimming pared 4 bases from V and 0 bases from J, leaving 12 bases between. CDR1 and CDR2 from the germline V gene are SGHRS and YFSETQ. The CDR3 spells CASSRSEVSTDTQYF. CDR3 coding DNA: TGCGCCAGCAGCCGCAGCGAGGTTAGCACAGATACGCAGTATTTT.

This chain connects TRBV3-1 to TRBJ2-5, with 7 bases aligning to TRBD2. V trimming: 0 bases; J trimming: 2 bases; junction bases outside the gene matches: 3. The CDR3 consists of 15 residues. The germline CDR1 and CDR2 sequences are LGHDT and YNNKEL (reference sequence). Here the CDR3 DNA reads TGTGCCAGCAGCCAAGAGCCCGGGGGGCAAGAGACCCAGTACTTC. Protein: CASSQEPGGQETQYF.

Only a few counts were recorded for this clonotype. The V and J genes are TRBV20-1 and TRBJ2-3; 7 bases map to TRBD2. This CDR3 spans 13 amino acids. Germline V gene data show CDR1 as DFQATT and CDR2 as SNEGSKA (reference sequence). V was pared by 3 bases and J by 2 bases, with 2 bases of the junction left unmatched. Written as DNA, the CDR3 is TGCAGTGCTAGCGGGGACTACACAGATACGCAGTATTTT. Translating it yields CSASGDYTDTQYF.

In its sample, this clonotype was seen a few times. The chain recombines TRBV4-2 with TRBJ2-3; no definite D call. This CDR3 contains 13 residues. Germline values: CDR1 LGHNA, CDR2 YNFKEQ. Trimming removed 3 bases from V and 6 bases from J, with 10 bases in between. The CDR3: CASSHPGPDTQYF. DNA of the CDR3: TGTGCCAGCAGCCACCCTGGCCCCGATACGCAGTATTTT.

Ten or more counts support this clonotype. The chain is built from TRBV29-1 and TRBJ1-2, with a tentative D call TRBD1 (6 bases). CDR1 SQVTM and CDR2 ANQGSEA come from the germline V gene. The length of the CDR3 is 14 residues. Trimming cost V 4 bases and J 3 bases, with 15 bases left between them. The CDR3 DNA follows: TGCAGCGTTGGGTCCAGGGGAGTTGACTATGGCTACACCTTC. It yields the protein CSVGSRGVDYGYTF.

The V and J genes are TRBV11-2 and TRBJ2-1, with 12 bases identical to TRBD2. After removal of 4 bases from V and 6 bases from J, the junction contained 7 bases not matched to a gene. The CDR3 runs 16 residues. From germline, CDR1 is SGHAT and CDR2 FQNNGV. The CDR3 region is CASSSLAGGPLNEQFF. The CDR3 DNA sequence: TGTGCCAGCAGCTCGCTAGCGGGAGGGCCTCTCAATGAGCAGTTCTTC.

This rearrangement joins TRBV20-1 to TRBJ2-5; no clear D gene. The germline V gene has CDR1 DFQATT and CDR2 SNEGSKA (reference sequence). The CDR3 is 14 residues long. V was trimmed by 2 bases and J by 7 bases, leaving 17 bases between them. The CDR3, as DNA: TGCAGTGCTAGATCAAGGACGGTCCCCGGGACCCAGTACTTC. Translation: CSARSRTVPGTQYF.

This clonotype turned up a few times. The rearrangement links TRBV7-8 to TRBJ2-7; 9 bases line up with TRBD2. V gave up 1 base and J gave up 2 bases; unmatched junction bases: 6. The germline gives CDR1 SGHVS, CDR2 FQNEAQ. The CDR3 spans 16 residues. CDR3 residues: CASSLDRLAGTYEQYF. The CDR3 region has the DNA TGTGCCAGCAGCTTAGACAGGCTAGCGGGAACCTACGAGCAGTACTTC.

V gene TRBV13 combines with J gene TRBJ2-1, with D uncertain. Looked up from germline, CDR1 is PRHDT and CDR2 is FYEKMQ (reference sequence). The CDR3 is 11 amino acids. The V end lost 3 bases, the J end lost 8 bases, and 5 bases lay between the germline ends. CDR3 DNA sequence: TGTGCCAGCAGCTTTGCCGATGAGCAGTTCTTC. This sequence encodes CASSFADEQFF.

This clonotype has a count of ten or more. This rearrangement joins TRBV2 to TRBJ2-7; D tentatively reads TRBD1 or TRBD2 (7 bases each). CDR1 is SNHLY and CDR2 is FYNNEI in the germline V gene. V was clipped by 5 bases and J by 2 bases, with 13 bases between them. There are 14 residues in the CDR3. In nucleotides, the CDR3 is TGTGCCAGCAGTTTCCAGGGGGGGACCTACGAGCAGTACTTC. This gives the protein CASSFQGGTYEQYF.

This rearrangement joins TRBV12-3 or TRBV12-4 to TRBJ2-1; TRBD2 matches at 9 bases. The CDR3 contains 21 residues. The J segment lost 6 bases and the V segment lost 3 bases, leaving 24 bases of the junction unmatched. The CDR3 DNA follows: TGTGCCAGCAGTTTGGAGGCTAGCGGGGTTCATGTGAGGGAATTCTCCAATGAGCAGTTCTTC. Protein product: CASSLEASGVHVREFSNEQFF.

There are many counts of this clonotype. The chain links TRBV11-2 to TRBJ2-3, with D maybe TRBD2 (7 bases). Looked up from germline, CDR1 is SGHAT and CDR2 is FQNNGV. V dropped 5 bases and J dropped 5 bases, with 17 bases sitting between them. The CDR3 is 15 residues long. The CDR3 nucleotides are TGTGCCAGCAGCCTGGGGGGGCCCGGGGGAGATACGCAGTATTTT. It translates to CASSLGGPGGDTQYF.

The table lists this clonotype with many counts. The chain recombines TRBV12-3 or TRBV12-4 with TRBJ2-2, with D tentatively TRBD2 (6 bases). This CDR3 region has 15 residues. V shed 5 bases and J shed 4 bases, with 14 bases lying between them. This CDR3 is CASSAFRGGTGELFF. CDR3 nucleotides: TGTGCCAGCAGTGCCTTCCGGGGAGGCACCGGGGAGCTGTTTTTT.

This clonotype has only a few counts. The J gene is TRBJ2-1, the V gene TRBV5-6; 10 bases line up with TRBD2. Germline V gives CDR1 SGHDT, CDR2 YYEEEE. The CDR3 has 16 amino acids. With 0 bases clipped from V and 3 bases from J, the junction kept 3 bases outside the gene matches. The CDR3 loop is CASSLEVAGGYNEQFF. CDR3 nucleotides: TGTGCCAGCAGCTTGGAGGTAGCGGGAGGCTACAATGAGCAGTTCTTC.

The chain employs TRBV4-1 and TRBJ2-3, with unresolved D. Trimming took off 2 bases at V and 3 bases at J, with 6 bases between the two ends. Looked up from germline, CDR1 is MGHRA and CDR2 is YSYEKL. The CDR3 length is 13 residues. The CDR3 DNA reads TGCGCCAGCAGCCAAACAGCAACAGATACGCAGTATTTT. It translates to CASSQTATDTQYF.

The chain employs TRBV20-1 and TRBJ1-6; a weak D match, TRBD1 (6 bases). The CDR3 has 16 amino acids. Germline loops: CDR1 DFQATT, CDR2 SNEGSKA (reference sequence). V shed 3 bases and J shed 0 bases, with 12 bases lying between them. This CDR3 is CSASSTGSSYNSPLHF. In nucleotides, the CDR3 is TGCAGTGCTAGTAGCACAGGGAGCTCCTATAATTCACCCCTCCACTTT.

This clonotype was observed a handful of times. The rearrangement links TRBV5-1 to TRBJ2-7; D is unresolved. V gave up 2 bases and J gave up 5 bases, with 14 bases separating them. CDR1 and CDR2 from the germline V gene are SGHRS and YFSETQ. The CDR3 spans 14 residues. The CDR3 sequence is CASSFGPVSDEQYF. In nucleotides, the CDR3 is TGCGCCAGCAGCTTCGGCCCTGTAAGCGACGAGCAGTACTTC. Variable domain in full (rest from reference TRBV5-1 and TRBJ2-7): KAGVTQTPRYLIKTRGQQVTLSCSPISGHRSVSWYQQTPGQGLQFLFEYFSETQRNKGNFPGRFSGRQFSNSRSEMNVSTLELGDSALYLCASSFGPVSDEQYFGPGTRLTVT.

The chain couples TRBV20-1 to TRBJ1-1, with TRBD1 as a possible D gene (6 bases). The CDR3 extends over 13 amino acids. Germline CDR1 is DFQATT and CDR2 is SNEGSKA (reference sequence). Trimming pared 5 bases from V and 0 bases from J, leaving 10 bases between. In DNA, the CDR3 is TGCAGTGCTCGACAGGCCCTGAACACTGAAGCTTTCTTT. Protein sequence: CSARQALNTEAFF.

This clonotype has only a few counts. One junction end disagrees with the germline gene, perhaps due to a read error. The chain recombines TRBV5-1 with TRBJ1-1, with no clear D. CDR3 length equals 14 residues. Germline loops: CDR1 SGHRS, CDR2 YFSETQ. The chain's CDR3 is CASSYRQSSTEAFF. The DNA for the CDR3 is TGTGCCAGCAGCTACAGACAATCCAGCACTGAAGCTTTCTTT. Combining the CDR3 with reference TRBV5-1 and TRBJ1-1 gives the whole variable domain KAGVTQTPRYLIKTRGQQVTLSCSPISGHRSVSWYQQTPGQGLQFLFEYFSETQRNKGNFPGRFSGRQFSNSRSEMNVSTLELGDSALYLCASSYRQSSTEAFFGQGTRLTVV.

In its sample, this clonotype was seen many times. V usage is TRBV4-1 and J usage is TRBJ2-7; 9 bases fit TRBD2. This CDR3 has 15 residues. CDR1 and CDR2 from the germline V gene are MGHRA and YSYEKL. Germline trimming cut 4 bases from V and 0 bases from J; bases unmatched to any gene: 4. The CDR3 loop is CASSRNSGSSYEQYV. CDR3 coding DNA: TGCGCCAGCAGCCGCAATAGCGGGAGCTCCTACGAGCAGTACGTC.

This clonotype has a handful of counts. The chain employs TRBV5-4 and TRBJ2-5, with TRBD1 identical over 8 bases. The CDR3 is 13 residues long. V lost 4 bases, J lost 4 bases, and 3 bases stayed unmatched. Germline CDR1 SGHNT, CDR2 YYREEE (reference sequence). This chain's CDR3 is CASSQTGAETQYF. The CDR3 DNA sequence: TGTGCCAGCAGCCAGACAGGGGCAGAGACCCAGTACTTC.